Given below is one TCR beta chain in context. This record belongs to a study of blood T cell repertoires in COVID-19. Study information: The origin of the acute and convalescent COVID-19 samples was the United States, Italy and Spain.

In the authors' methods: Amplification with reference gene primers provided the estimates of nucleated cell counts. Assay: immunoSEQ multiplex PCR; the TCRdb copy retains only in-frame clones and omits some. The V and J calls and clone size are taken from that table; D and trimming were inferred from the DNA. This table holds about 180,000 clones, approximately 85% found once. Trimming took off 5 bases at V and 3 bases at J, with 15 bases between the two ends. The CDR3 has 15 residues. Germline CDR1 is SGHTA and CDR2 is FQGTGA. J is TRBJ2-3 and V is TRBV7-3, with D possibly matching TRBD2 (6 bases). The source of this sequence is a man in his fifties or sixties with acute or convalescent COVID-19. Sequenced sample: peripheral blood. This chain's CDR3 is CASSSSGRGTDTQYF. DNA for the CDR3: TGTGCCAGCAGCAGTAGCGGCCGCGGGACAGATACGCAGTATTTT.